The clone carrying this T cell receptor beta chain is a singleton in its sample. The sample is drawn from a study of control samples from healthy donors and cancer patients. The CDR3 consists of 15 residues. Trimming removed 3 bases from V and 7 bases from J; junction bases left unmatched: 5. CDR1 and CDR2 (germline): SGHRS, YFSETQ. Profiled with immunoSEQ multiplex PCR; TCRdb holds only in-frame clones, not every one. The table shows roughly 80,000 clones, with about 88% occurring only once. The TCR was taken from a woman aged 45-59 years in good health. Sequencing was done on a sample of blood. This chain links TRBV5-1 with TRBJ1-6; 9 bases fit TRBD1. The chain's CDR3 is CASSWGTGMNSPLHF. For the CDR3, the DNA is TGCGCCAGCAGCTGGGGGACAGGGATGAATTCACCCCTCCACTTT. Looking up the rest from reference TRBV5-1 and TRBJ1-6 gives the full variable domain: KAGVTQTPRYLIKTRGQQVTLSCSPISGHRSVSWYQQTPGQGLQFLFEYFSETQRNKGNFPGRFSGRQFSNSRSEMNVSTLELGDSALYLCASSWGTGMNSPLHFGNGTRLTVT.